A selection of T cell receptor beta chains follows, all from one sample in a study of shared clonotypes between healthy human individuals. Clones were read by immunoSEQ multiplex PCR, and TCRdb kept only the in-frame ones, dropping some. The sample shows a few million clones, about 92% of them seen only once. The sample was naive CD4+ T cells from PBMCs. The receptors originated from a young man in good health. Some clones in this sample may be carry-over from other donors' samples. CDR3s include the opening cysteine and the closing phenylalanine or tryptophan. Fields, in order: clone size, V gene, J gene, D gene, CDR3 protein, CDR3 DNA. D genes are given only for firm matches. Clone size, where shown, is once, few, many, or a class for clones that have expanded.

size: .; V: TRBV5-8; J: TRBJ1-3; D: .; CDR3: CASIRDTSGNTIYF; DNA: TGTGCCAGCATCAGGGACACCTCTGGAAACACCATATATTTT
size: .; V: TRBV11-3; J: TRBJ2-2; D: TRBD1; CDR3: CASSSQGALTGELFF; DNA: TGTGCCAGCAGCTCACAGGGGGCACTCACCGGGGAGCTGTTTTTT
size: .; V: TRBV9; J: TRBJ2-7; D: .; CDR3: CASSVTSNSPEQYF; DNA: TGTGCCAGCAGCGTTACAAGTAACAGCCCCGAGCAGTACTTC
size: .; V: TRBV6-1; J: TRBJ1-1; D: TRBD1; CDR3: CASSPDRVNTEAFF; DNA: TGTGCCAGCAGTCCCGACAGGGTGAACACTGAAGCTTTCTTT
size: once; V: TRBV30; J: TRBJ2-3; D: .; CDR3: CAWRGGDNTQYF; DNA: TGTGCCTGGAGGGGGGGAGACAATACGCAGTATTTT
size: .; V: TRBV5-4; J: TRBJ2-5; D: .; CDR3: CASSWEGGTVQETQYF; DNA: TGTGCCAGCAGCTGGGAAGGAGGGACAGTACAAGAGACCCAGTACTTC
size: .; V: TRBV18; J: TRBJ1-2; D: .; CDR3: CASSRGADYGYTF; DNA: TGTGCCAGCTCCCGGGGGGCTGATTATGGCTACACCTTC
size: .; V: TRBV6-5; J: TRBJ1-1; D: TRBD1; CDR3: CASSSPGTANTEAFF; DNA: TGTGCCAGCAGTTCCCCCGGGACAGCGAACACTGAAGCTTTCTTT
size: .; V: TRBV18; J: TRBJ2-6; D: .; CDR3: CASSPPMGEPGANVLTF; DNA: TGTGCCAGCTCACCACCGATGGGAGAACCTGGGGCCAACGTCCTGACTTTC
size: .; V: TRBV11-2; J: TRBJ2-6; D: .; CDR3: CASSLDGGPGGANVLTF; DNA: TGTGCCAGCAGCTTAGATGGGGGGCCCGGGGGGGCCAACGTCCTGACTTTC
size: once; V: TRBV4-3; J: TRBJ2-6; D: .; CDR3: CASSQDLASSGANVLTF; DNA: TGCGCCAGCAGCCAAGATTTGGCCAGCTCTGGGGCCAACGTCCTGACTTTC
size: .; V: TRBV7-3; J: TRBJ2-1; D: TRBD1; CDR3: CASSLRGTGARNEQFF; DNA: TGTGCCAGCAGCTTACGAGGGACAGGGGCGCGGAATGAGCAGTTCTTC
size: .; V: TRBV13; J: TRBJ2-3; D: TRBD2; CDR3: CASSSEGLAGGGSADTQYF; DNA: TGTGCCAGCAGCTCTGAGGGACTAGCGGGAGGAGGGTCCGCAGATACGCAGTATTTT
size: .; V: TRBV5-1; J: TRBJ2-7; D: .; CDR3: CASSLAGGDSYEQYF; DNA: TGCGCCAGCAGCTTGGCCGGCGGGGACTCCTACGAGCAGTACTTC
size: .; V: TRBV7-9; J: TRBJ1-1; D: .; CDR3: CASSFANTEAFF; DNA: TGTGCCAGCAGCTTTGCGAACACTGAAGCTTTCTTT
size: .; V: TRBV28; J: TRBJ1-2; D: .; CDR3: CASRSGTFNGYTF; DNA: TGTGCCAGCAGAAGCGGGACATTCAATGGCTACACCTTC
size: .; V: TRBV19; J: TRBJ2-7; D: .; CDR3: CASSIGLMTREQYF; DNA: TGTGCCAGTAGTATAGGGTTAATGACCCGCGAGCAGTACTTC
size: .; V: TRBV28; J: TRBJ2-1; D: .; CDR3: CASSSPGGGVYIRDEQFF; DNA: TGTGCCAGCAGTTCACCGGGAGGGGGCGTCTATATTAGGGATGAGCAGTTCTTC
size: .; V: TRBV19; J: TRBJ2-2; D: .; CDR3: CASSIDPYQAPNTGELFF; DNA: TGTGCCAGTAGTATAGATCCCTATCAGGCGCCCAACACCGGGGAGCTGTTTTTT
size: few; V: TRBV27; J: TRBJ2-2; D: .; CDR3: CASSSSRDTYGELFF; DNA: TGTGCCAGCAGTTCCTCAAGGGACACCTACGGGGAGCTGTTTTTT
size: .; V: TRBV29-1; J: TRBJ1-4; D: .; CDR3: CSVRGPNEKLFF; DNA: TGCAGCGTTCGGGGCCCTAATGAAAAACTGTTTTTT
size: .; V: TRBV5-1; J: TRBJ2-7; D: .; CDR3: CASSLGAFSYEQYF; DNA: TGCGCCAGCAGCTTGGGTGCCTTTTCCTACGAGCAGTACTTC
size: .; V: TRBV21-1; J: TRBJ1-5; D: .; CDR3: CASSKVGARVSNQPQHF; DNA: TGTGCCAGCAGCAAAGTAGGTGCGAGGGTTTCCAATCAGCCCCAGCATTTT
size: once; V: TRBV29-1; J: TRBJ2-7; D: .; CDR3: CSVEAFPSYEQYF; DNA: TGCAGCGTTGAAGCCTTCCCCTCCTACGAGCAGTACTTC
size: .; V: TRBV5-1; J: TRBJ2-1; D: TRBD2; CDR3: CASGKLAGGRNEQFF; DNA: TGCGCCAGCGGAAAGCTTGCGGGAGGGCGCAATGAGCAGTTCTTC
size: .; V: TRBV30; J: TRBJ1-1; D: TRBD1; CDR3: CAWSGQGYTEAFF; DNA: TGTGCCTGGAGTGGACAGGGCTACACTGAAGCTTTCTTT
size: .; V: TRBV28; J: TRBJ1-1; D: .; CDR3: CASSPPRWGGTEAFF; DNA: TGTGCCAGCAGCCCACCCCGGTGGGGTGGCACTGAAGCTTTCTTT
size: few; V: TRBV29-1; J: TRBJ1-2; D: .; CDR3: CSVIISYGYTF; DNA: TGCAGCGTTATCATTTCCTATGGCTACACCTTC
size: .; V: TRBV6-1; J: TRBJ1-3; D: .; CDR3: CASLQVSGNTIYF; DNA: TGTGCCAGCCTTCAGGTCTCTGGAAACACCATATATTTT
size: once; V: TRBV9; J: TRBJ1-2; D: .; CDR3: CASTLRGRGYGYTF; DNA: TGTGCCAGCACCCTCCGGGGGCGGGGCTATGGCTACACCTTC
size: once; V: TRBV7-2; J: TRBJ1-2; D: .; CDR3: CASSFAPADGYTF; DNA: TGTGCCAGCAGCTTTGCCCCAGCGGATGGCTACACCTTC
size: .; V: TRBV5-1; J: TRBJ2-5; D: TRBD1; CDR3: CASSPGGGTGHETQYF; DNA: TGCGCCAGCAGCCCCGGTGGGGGGACAGGGCACGAGACCCAGTACTTC
size: .; V: TRBV27; J: TRBJ2-3; D: TRBD2; CDR3: CASSSRGRSTDTQYF; DNA: TGTGCCAGCAGTTCTCGCGGGAGGAGCACAGATACGCAGTATTTT
size: .; V: TRBV30; J: TRBJ2-5; D: .; CDR3: CAWRPGEETQYF; DNA: TGTGCCTGGAGGCCGGGGGAAGAGACCCAGTACTTC
size: once; V: TRBV5-4; J: TRBJ1-4; D: .; CDR3: CASSLGTPIQSSEKLFF; DNA: TGTGCCAGCAGCTTGGGAACTCCGATCCAATCTTCTGAGAAACTGTTTTTT
size: .; V: TRBV5-8; J: TRBJ2-7; D: TRBD1; CDR3: CASSLGQGSSYEQYF; DNA: TGTGCCAGCAGCCTAGGACAGGGGTCATCCTACGAGCAGTACTTC
size: .; V: TRBV25-1; J: TRBJ1-1; D: .; CDR3: CASSETPGSREAFF; DNA: TGTGCCAGCAGTGAAACCCCCGGGTCTAGAGAAGCTTTCTTT
size: .; V: TRBV28; J: TRBJ1-5; D: .; CDR3: CASSLVQPQHF; DNA: TGTGCCAGCAGTTTGGTTCAGCCCCAGCATTTT
size: .; V: TRBV9; J: TRBJ2-2; D: TRBD2; CDR3: CASSVLASGSTGELFF; DNA: TGTGCCAGCAGCGTATTGGCTAGCGGGAGCACCGGGGAGCTGTTTTTT
size: .; V: TRBV4-2; J: TRBJ2-3; D: .; CDR3: CASSQVVDTQYF; DNA: TGTGCCAGCAGCCAAGTCGTGGATACGCAGTATTTT